This TCR beta chain was documented in a study of blood T cell repertoires in COVID-19. At the level of the study: Sites in the United States, Italy and Spain provided acute and convalescent COVID-19 samples. Nucleic acid was either cDNA or gDNA, and it came from T cells, B-cell-depleted T cells, or PBMCs.

How the authors handled the data: Amplifying reference gene primers gave estimates of nucleated cell counts. The protocol was immunoSEQ multiplex PCR, while the TCRdb copy is restricted to in-frame clones and leaves out a portion. That table gives V, J and clone size, and the DNA gave D and trimming. The sample lists under 20,000 clones; roughly 87% were seen once. Germline V lookup: CDR1 MGHRA, CDR2 YSYEKL. V was clipped by 3 bases and J by 0 bases, with 14 bases between them. CDR3 size: 16 residues. Sequenced material: peripheral blood. V gene TRBV4-1 combines with J gene TRBJ2-5; D is perhaps TRBD1 (6 bases). The sequence came from a human donor in a cohort sampled during active COVID-19. The donor label of this sample is uncertain. CDR3 amino acids: CASSHTPGHYQETQYF. DNA of the CDR3: TGCGCCAGCAGCCATACCCCGGGACACTACCAAGAGACCCAGTACTTC.